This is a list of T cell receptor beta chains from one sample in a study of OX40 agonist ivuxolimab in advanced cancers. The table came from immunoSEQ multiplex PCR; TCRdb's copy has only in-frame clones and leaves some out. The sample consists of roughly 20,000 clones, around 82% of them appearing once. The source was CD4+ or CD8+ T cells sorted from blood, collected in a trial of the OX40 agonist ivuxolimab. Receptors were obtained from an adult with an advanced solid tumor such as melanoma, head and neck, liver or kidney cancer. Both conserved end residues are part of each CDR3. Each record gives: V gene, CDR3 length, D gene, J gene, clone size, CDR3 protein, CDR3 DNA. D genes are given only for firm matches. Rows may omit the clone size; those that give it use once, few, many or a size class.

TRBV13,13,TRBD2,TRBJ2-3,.,CASSRRGGGTQYF,TGTGCCAGCAGCCGGCGGGGGGGCGGTACGCAGTATTTT
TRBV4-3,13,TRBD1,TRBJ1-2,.,CASSQEGQGGYTF,TGCGCCAGCAGCCAAGAGGGACAGGGGGGCTACACCTTC
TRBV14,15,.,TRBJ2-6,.,CASSLEGTGANVLTF,TGTGCCAGCAGCCTAGAGGGGACTGGGGCCAACGTCCTGACTTTC
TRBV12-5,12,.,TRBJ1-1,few,CASGTDGVEAFF,TGTGCTAGTGGTACGGACGGAGTTGAAGCTTTCTTT
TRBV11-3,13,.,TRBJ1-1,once,CASSLDANTEAFF,TGTGCCAGCAGCTTAGACGCAAACACTGAAGCTTTCTTT
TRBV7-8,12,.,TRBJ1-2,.,CASSLDTGGYTF,TGTGCCAGCAGCTTAGACACGGGCGGCTACACCTTC
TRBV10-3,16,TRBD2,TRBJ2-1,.,CAISESSWTRINEQFF,TGTGCCATCAGTGAGTCGTCGTGGACTAGAATCAATGAGCAGTTCTTC
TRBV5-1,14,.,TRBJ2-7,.,CASSLDAGTHEQYF,TGCGCCAGCAGCTTGGATGCAGGGACCCACGAGCAGTACTTC
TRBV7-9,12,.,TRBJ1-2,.,CASSPTGAGYTF,TGTGCCAGCAGCCCGACAGGTGCAGGCTACACCTTC
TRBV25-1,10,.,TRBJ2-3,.,CASKGDTQYF,TGTGCCAGCAAGGGAGATACGCAGTATTTT
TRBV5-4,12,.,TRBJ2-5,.,CASSLEGETQYF,TGTGCCAGCAGCTTGGAGGGGGAGACCCAGTACTTC
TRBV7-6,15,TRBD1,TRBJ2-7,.,CASSLGGTGAYEQYF,TGTGCCAGCAGCTTAGGTGGGACAGGTGCTTACGAGCAGTACTTC
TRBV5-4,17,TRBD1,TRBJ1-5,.,CASSFGTGRGHNQPQHF,TGTGCCAGCAGCTTCGGGACAGGGAGAGGGCACAATCAGCCCCAGCATTTT
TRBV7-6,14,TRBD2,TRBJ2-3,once,CASSPRLAGDTQYF,TGTGCCAGCAGCCCCAGACTAGCGGGAGATACGCAGTATTTT
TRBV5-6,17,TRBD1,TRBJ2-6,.,CASSSPTGASGANVLTF,TGTGCCAGCAGCTCACCCACAGGGGCCTCTGGGGCCAACGTCCTGACTTTC
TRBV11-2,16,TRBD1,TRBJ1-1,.,CASSLVQGGLNTEAFF,TGTGCCAGCAGCTTAGTGCAGGGGGGTCTCAACACTGAAGCTTTCTTT
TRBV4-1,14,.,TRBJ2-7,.,CASSQGRFNYEQYF,TGCGCCAGCAGCCAAGGGAGGTTTAACTACGAGCAGTACTTC
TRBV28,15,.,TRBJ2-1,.,CASSIYSMGYNEQFF,TGTGCCAGCAGTATTTACTCCATGGGCTACAATGAGCAGTTCTTC
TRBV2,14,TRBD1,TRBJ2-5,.,CASSGDRSQETQYF,TGTGCCAGCAGTGGGGACAGATCCCAAGAGACCCAGTACTTC
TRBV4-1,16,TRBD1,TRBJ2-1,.,CASSQGPGQGYNEQFF,TGCGCCAGCAGCCAAGGCCCCGGACAGGGATACAATGAGCAGTTCTTC
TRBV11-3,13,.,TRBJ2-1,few,CASSVAGQNEQFF,TGTGCCAGCAGTGTAGCGGGACAGAATGAGCAGTTCTTC
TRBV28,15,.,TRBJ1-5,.,CASSFSGPLNQPQHF,TGTGCCAGCAGTTTCTCAGGACCGCTCAATCAGCCCCAGCATTTT
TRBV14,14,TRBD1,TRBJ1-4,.,CASRRTGWDEKLFF,TGTGCCAGCAGGAGGACAGGCTGGGATGAAAAACTGTTTTTT
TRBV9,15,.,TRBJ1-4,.,CASSEGGTANEKLFF,TGTGCCAGCAGCGAGGGGGGTACCGCTAATGAAAAACTGTTTTTT
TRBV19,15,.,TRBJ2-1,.,CASSTQLSSYNEQFF,TGTGCCAGTAGTACCCAGCTGAGCTCCTACAATGAGCAGTTCTTC
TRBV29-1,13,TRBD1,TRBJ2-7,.,CSVSDRVSYEQYF,TGCAGCGTCTCGGACAGGGTGAGCTACGAGCAGTACTTC
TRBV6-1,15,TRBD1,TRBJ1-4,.,CASRFPGQGNEKLFF,TGTGCCAGTCGTTTTCCGGGACAGGGAAATGAAAAACTGTTTTTT
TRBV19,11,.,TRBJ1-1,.,CASRENTEAFF,TGTGCCAGTAGAGAGAACACTGAAGCTTTCTTT
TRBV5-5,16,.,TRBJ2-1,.,CASSFVRSGSYNEQFF,TGTGCCAGCAGCTTTGTCAGGTCAGGGTCTTACAATGAGCAGTTCTTC
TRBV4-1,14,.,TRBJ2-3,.,CASSQGLDTDTQYF,TGCGCCAGCAGCCAAGGACTAGACACAGATACGCAGTATTTT
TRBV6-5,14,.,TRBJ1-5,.,CASSKGQGDQPQHF,TGTGCCAGCAGTAAGGGGCAGGGAGATCAGCCCCAGCATTTT
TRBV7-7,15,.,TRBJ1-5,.,CASSPDSIGNQPQHF,TGTGCCAGCAGCCCGGACAGTATAGGCAATCAGCCCCAGCATTTT
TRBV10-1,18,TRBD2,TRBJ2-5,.,CASSEMGTRGSLRKTQYF,TGCGCCAGCAGTGAGATGGGGACTAGAGGATCGTTACGAAAGACCCAGTACTTC
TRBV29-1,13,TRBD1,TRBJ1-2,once,CSVLDRVDYGYTF,TGCAGCGTTTTGGACAGGGTGGACTATGGCTACACCTTC
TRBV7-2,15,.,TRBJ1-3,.,CASSSAWAAGNTIYF,TGTGCCAGCAGCTCAGCTTGGGCAGCTGGAAACACCATATATTTT
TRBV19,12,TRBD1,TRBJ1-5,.,CASSMGQQPQHF,TGTGCCAGTAGTATGGGACAGCAGCCCCAGCATTTT
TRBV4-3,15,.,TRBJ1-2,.,CASSPSTKPDYGYTF,TGCGCCAGCAGCCCGTCAACCAAACCGGACTATGGCTACACCTTC
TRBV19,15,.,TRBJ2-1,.,CASSSRGSSYNEQFF,TGTGCCAGTAGCTCGCGGGGTAGCTCCTACAATGAGCAGTTCTTC
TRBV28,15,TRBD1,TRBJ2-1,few,CASSTTGGDGNEQFF,TGTGCCAGCAGCACCACAGGGGGCGACGGGAATGAGCAGTTCTTC
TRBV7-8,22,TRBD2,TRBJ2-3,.,CASAPYPPALAGRLTSTDTQYF,TGTGCCAGTGCCCCTTACCCCCCCGCTTTAGCGGGAAGATTAACTAGCACAGATACGCAGTATTTT
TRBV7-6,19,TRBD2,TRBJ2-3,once,CASSTLGTSGRARTDTQYF,TGTGCCAGCAGCACCCTCGGGACTAGCGGGAGGGCCCGGACAGATACGCAGTATTTT
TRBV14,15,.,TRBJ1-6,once,CASSQVDRRNSPLHF,TGTGCCAGCAGCCAAGTCGACAGGAGGAATTCACCCCTCCACTTT
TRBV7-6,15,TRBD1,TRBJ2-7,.,CASSLEDRGSYEQYF,TGTGCCAGCAGCTTAGAGGACAGGGGGTCGTACGAGCAGTACTTC
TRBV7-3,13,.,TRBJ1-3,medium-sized,CASSQDLGNTIYF,TGTGCCAGCAGCCAAGATCTGGGAAACACCATATATTTT
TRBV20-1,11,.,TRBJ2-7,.,CSASRGYEQYF,TGCAGTGCTAGTCGGGGATACGAGCAGTACTTC
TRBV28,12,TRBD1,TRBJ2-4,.,CASIGGQGIQYF,TGTGCCAGCATAGGGGGACAGGGCATTCAGTACTTC
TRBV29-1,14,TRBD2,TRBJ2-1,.,CSVPLAGAYNEQFF,TGCAGCGTCCCACTAGCGGGAGCCTACAATGAGCAGTTCTTC
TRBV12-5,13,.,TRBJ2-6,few,CASGLEGANVLTF,TGTGCTAGTGGTTTGGAAGGGGCCAACGTCCTGACTTTC
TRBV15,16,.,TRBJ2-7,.,CATSRDLPGSSYEQYF,TGTGCCACCAGCAGAGATCTTCCCGGGAGCTCCTACGAGCAGTACTTC
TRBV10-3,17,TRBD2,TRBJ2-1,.,CAIRGTSGSSSYNEQFF,TGTGCCATCAGGGGGACTAGCGGGAGTTCTTCCTACAATGAGCAGTTCTTC
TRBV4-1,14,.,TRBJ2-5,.,CASSHEPGGETQYF,TGCGCCAGCAGCCACGAACCAGGGGGGGAGACCCAGTACTTC
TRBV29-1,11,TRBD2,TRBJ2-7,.,CSAQSSGEQYF,TGCAGCGCACAGTCTAGCGGAGAGCAGTACTTC
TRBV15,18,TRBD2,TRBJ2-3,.,CATSRDRSSGSTSDTQYF,TGTGCCACCAGCAGAGATCGGTCTAGCGGGAGTACCTCAGATACGCAGTATTTT
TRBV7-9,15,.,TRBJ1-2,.,CASSFLQETYWGYTF,TGTGCCAGCAGCTTTTTACAGGAAACTTATTGGGGCTACACCTTC
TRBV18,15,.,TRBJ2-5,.,CASSPSYGHQETQYF,TGTGCCAGCTCACCATCATACGGACACCAAGAGACCCAGTACTTC
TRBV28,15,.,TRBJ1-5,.,CASSMTSQGFQPQHF,TGTGCCAGCAGTATGACCTCTCAGGGTTTTCAGCCCCAGCATTTT
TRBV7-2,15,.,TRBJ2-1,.,CASSLVSTGHNEQFF,TGTGCCAGCAGCTTAGTCTCAACGGGCCACAATGAGCAGTTCTTC
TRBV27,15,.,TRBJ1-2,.,CASSPRGAGNYGYTF,TGTGCCAGCAGCCCGAGGGGGGCAGGAAACTATGGCTACACCTTC